This T cell receptor beta chain was profiled in a study of cytomegalovirus exposure and HLA in healthy donors. The CDR3 has 15 residues. CDR1 and CDR2 (germline): SEHNR, FQNEAQ (reference sequence). V lost 1 base, J lost 1 base, and 2 bases stayed unmatched. PCR involved 60 Vbeta and 13 Jbeta primers. Clones were sequenced by immunoSEQ multiplex PCR, and TCRdb holds only the in-frame ones, with some missing. The sample yields 85,000 to 120,000 clones, 71% seen once. The sequence derives from a female donor in good health and CMV-seronegative. The chain links TRBV7-9 to TRBJ2-3; 7 nucleotides line up with TRBD2. Sequences were obtained from PBMCs. CDR3 bases: TGTGCCAGCAGCTTAGTGGCGGGAGGCACAGATACGCAGTATTTT. It translates to CASSLVAGGTDTQYF.